The entry that follows covers one TCR beta chain sequence. At one end, the junction sequence differs from germline, possibly due to a read error. The data stem from a study of tumor and adjacent non-tumor tissue in lung cancer. This sample's RNA came from whole unsorted tissue. TCRbeta libraries were built with three rounds of nested PCR, modified from ARM-PCR. TCRdb itself ran the multiplex PCR reads through MiXCR, one entry per CDR3 protein. Among fewer than 120,000 distinct CDR3 sequences, 84% were seen once, and the ten largest hold 20% to 25%. This TCR was recovered from a man in his sixties or seventies with non-small cell lung cancer. The sample was lung tumor tissue.

CDR3 residues: CASSSDSDVGLAGVGNEQLF. As DNA, the CDR3 is TGTGCCAGCAGCTCAGATAGCGATGTGGGACTAGCGGGAGTGGGGAATGAACAGTTGTTC. The genes are TRBV11-3 and TRBJ2-1; 14 bases are a match to TRBD2. The CDR3 has 20 amino acids. CDR1 and CDR2 from the germline V gene are SGHNT and YENEEA.